Presented here are 27 T cell receptor beta chains from one specimen sequenced in a study of cytomegalovirus exposure and HLA in healthy donors. PCR used 60 Vbeta primers and 13 Jbeta primers. Some clones are missing from TCRdb's copy, which holds only in-frame ones; the method was immunoSEQ multiplex PCR. The sample table sets out roughly 78,000 clones. Sequenced sample: PBMCs. The receptors were gathered from a boy aged 5-17 years in good health and CMV-seronegative.

The chain combines TRBV5-1 with TRBJ1-1; 7 positions match TRBD1. Germline V gene sequence: CDR1 SGHRS, CDR2 YFSETQ. With 0 bases clipped from V and 2 bases from J, the junction kept 4 bases outside the gene matches. This CDR3 contains 15 residues. CDR3 loop: CASSLETGLNTEAFF. The CDR3 bases are TGCGCCAGCAGCTTGGAGACAGGGCTAAACACTGAAGCTTTCTTT. The full variable domain, rest sourced from reference TRBV5-1 and TRBJ1-1, is KAGVTQTPRYLIKTRGQQVTLSCSPISGHRSVSWYQQTPGQGLQFLFEYFSETQRNKGNFPGRFSGRQFSNSRSEMNVSTLELGDSALYLCASSLETGLNTEAFFGQGTRLTVV.

J is TRBJ1-1 and V is TRBV4-1; 9 bases are shared with TRBD1. CDR1 is MGHRA and CDR2 is YSYEKL in the germline V gene. V trimming: 4 bases; J trimming: 4 bases; junction bases outside the gene matches: 7. The CDR3 is 15 residues long. CDR3 sequence reads: CASSRLLTGGTEAFF. The CDR3 bases are TGCGCCAGCAGCCGACTGCTGACAGGGGGCACTGAAGCTTTCTTT.

The V gene is TRBV2, the J gene TRBJ2-5, with TRBD2 identical over 7 bases. V lost 10 bases, J lost 4 bases, and 15 bases stayed unmatched. This CDR3 contains 15 residues. Germline V gene data show CDR1 as SNHLY and CDR2 as FYNNEI. DNA for the CDR3: TGTGCCACCATGGGGCGGGGCGGGAGTCGAGAGACCCAGTACTTC. This codes for CATMGRGGSRETQYF. Filled out from reference TRBV2 and TRBJ2-5, the complete variable domain reads EPEVTQTPSHQVTQMGQEVILRCVPISNHLYFYWYRQILGQKVEFLVSFYNNEISEKSEIFDDQFSVERPDGSNFTLKIRSTKLEDSAMYFCATMGRGGSRETQYFGPGTRLLVL.

The J gene is TRBJ2-7, the V gene TRBV7-2; tentatively, D is TRBD2 (5 bases). Trimming removed 8 bases from V and 0 bases from J, with 14 bases in between. Germline V gene data show CDR1 as SGHTA and CDR2 as FQGNSA. The length of the CDR3 is 14 residues. The CDR3 coding sequence is TGTGCCAGCGCACGGGATTCCAGCTCCTACGAGCAGTACTTC. Protein: CASARDSSSYEQYF.

The rearrangement uses TRBV5-6 and TRBJ2-7, with D maybe TRBD2 (6 bases). Germline V gene data show CDR1 as SGHDT and CDR2 as YYEEEE. Trimming pared 0 bases from V and 2 bases from J, leaving 12 bases between. This CDR3 has 15 amino acids. The DNA for the CDR3 is TGTGCCAGCAGCTTGGATTTAGCGGACGCCTACGAGCAGTACTTC. This translates into CASSLDLADAYEQYF.

CDR3 region: CASSFTGTHEQYF. CDR3 nucleotide sequence: TGTGCCAGCAGCTTTACCGGGACTCACGAGCAGTACTTC. This chain joins TRBV13 and TRBJ2-7, with D tentatively TRBD2 (6 bases). From germline, CDR1 is PRHDT and CDR2 FYEKMQ (reference sequence). The CDR3 is made up of 13 amino acids. V was pared by 3 bases and J by 5 bases, with 11 bases between. The whole variable domain, filled in from reference TRBV13 and TRBJ2-7, reads AAGVIQSPRHLIKEKRETATLKCYPIPRHDTVYWYQQGPGQDPQFLISFYEKMQSDKGSIPDRFSAQQFSDYHSELNMSSLELGDSALYFCASSFTGTHEQYFGPGTRLTVT.

V gene TRBV18 combines with J gene TRBJ1-1; D ambiguous. Trimming stripped 1 base from V and 6 bases from J, with 15 bases between. The CDR3 spans 15 residues. The germline V gene encodes CDR1 KGHSH and CDR2 LQKENI. This CDR3 is CASSPQGSGGAEAFF. The CDR3 nucleotides are TGTGCCAGCTCACCACAGGGCTCAGGAGGTGCTGAAGCTTTCTTT. Variable domain in full (rest from reference TRBV18 and TRBJ1-1): NAGVMQNPRHLVRRRGQEARLRCSPMKGHSHVYWYRQLPEEGLKFMVYLQKENIIDESGMPKERFSAEFPKEGPSILRIQQVVRGDSAAYFCASSPQGSGGAEAFFGQGTRLTVV.

The chain is built from TRBV7-9 and TRBJ2-5, with 9 bases lining up with TRBD2. This CDR3 region has 15 residues. The junction had 5 bases not matched to a gene; V was cut back by 4 bases and J by 2 bases. Germline CDR1 and CDR2: SEHNR and FQNEAQ (reference sequence). CDR3 nucleotides: TGTGCCAGCAGCTGGATAGCGGGGGAACAAGAGACCCAGTACTTC. It yields the protein CASSWIAGEQETQYF.

DNA of the CDR3: TGTGCCAGCAGTGATCCGAGAACCTACGAGCAGTACTTC. Amino acid sequence: CASSDPRTYEQYF. J is TRBJ2-7 and V is TRBV2; no clear D. The V gene's germline CDR1 is SNHLY and CDR2 FYNNEI. The CDR3 covers 13 residues. Between the trimmed V and J ends, which lost 3 bases and 2 bases, there was a span of 8 bases. The full variable domain, its missing parts supplied by reference TRBV2 and TRBJ2-7, is EPEVTQTPSHQVTQMGQEVILRCVPISNHLYFYWYRQILGQKVEFLVSFYNNEISEKSEIFDDQFSVERPDGSNFTLKIRSTKLEDSAMYFCASSDPRTYEQYFGPGTRLTVT.

This chain uses TRBV6-1 with TRBJ1-1; tentative D call: TRBD1 (6 bases). The ends were cut back, 0 bases at V and 5 bases at J, with 13 bases in the middle. Germline lookup yields CDR1 MNHNS and CDR2 SASEGT. This CDR3 contains 15 residues. In DNA, the CDR3 is TGTGCCAGCAGTGAAGCATCAAGGGGGGGGACTGAAGCTTTCTTT. Protein sequence: CASSEASRGGTEAFF.

This rearrangement joins TRBV18 to TRBJ1-5, with 9 bases that match TRBD1. The CDR3 is made up of 15 amino acids. Trimming cost V 3 bases and J 2 bases; bases outside gene matches: 2. Germline CDR1 is KGHSH and CDR2 is LQKENI. The CDR3 sequence: CASSPGQGGNQPQHF. CDR3 DNA sequence: TGTGCCAGCTCACCGGGACAGGGAGGCAATCAGCCCCAGCATTTT.

The chain joins TRBV7-2 to TRBJ2-7; TRBD2 agrees at 11 bases. Germline V gene sequence: CDR1 SGHTA, CDR2 FQGNSA. With 5 bases clipped from V and 2 bases from J, the junction kept 5 bases outside the gene matches. The CDR3 length is 15 residues. CDR3 residues: CASSLGLAAAYEQYF. The CDR3 DNA sequence: TGTGCCAGCAGCCTGGGACTAGCGGCTGCCTACGAGCAGTACTTC.

The gene calls are TRBV7-9 and TRBJ1-5, with 8 bases fitting TRBD1. Germline lookup yields CDR1 SEHNR and CDR2 FQNEAQ (reference sequence). The CDR3 is 15 residues long. V gave up 4 bases and J gave up 3 bases; unmatched junction bases: 5. CDR3 nucleotides: TGTGCCAGCAGCTCGGACAGGGAGCTCAATCAGCCCCAGCATTTT. Its protein is CASSSDRELNQPQHF. Variable domain in full (rest from reference TRBV7-9 and TRBJ1-5): DTGVSQNPRHKITKRGQNVTFRCDPISEHNRLYWYRQTLGQGPEFLTYFQNEAQLEKSRLLSDRFSAERPKGSFSTLEIQRTEQGDSAMYLCASSSDRELNQPQHFGDGTRLSIL.

The gene calls are TRBV7-9 and TRBJ2-5, with D possibly TRBD2 on 6 matching bases. This CDR3 is 14 amino acids long. Germline CDR1 SEHNR, CDR2 FQNEAQ (reference sequence). V shed 4 bases and J shed 5 bases, with 14 bases lying between them. The CDR3 DNA reads as TGTGCCAGCAGCTCAGAGGAGGGGCGGGAGACCCAGTACTTC. This codes for CASSSEEGRETQYF.

The rearrangement uses TRBV30 and TRBJ2-7, with D possibly matching TRBD1 (6 bases). Germline V CDR1 and CDR2: GTSNPN, SVGIG (reference sequence). This CDR3 spans 13 amino acids. Trimming cost V 3 bases and J 3 bases, with 12 bases left between them. CDR3 sequence reads: CAWSADRFYEQYF. The CDR3 DNA sequence: TGTGCCTGGAGCGCAGACAGGTTCTACGAGCAGTACTTC.

J is TRBJ1-3 and V is TRBV4-1, with D hard to call. CDR3 length: 16 residues. Germline V gene sequence: CDR1 MGHRA, CDR2 YSYEKL. V lost 4 bases to trimming and J lost 5 bases, with 18 bases between them. The CDR3 loop is CASSRVPQVVRNTIYF. The CDR3 DNA sequence: TGCGCCAGCAGCCGAGTACCCCAGGTAGTAAGAAACACCATATATTTT.

The chain links TRBV7-9 to TRBJ1-1, with D possibly matching TRBD1 (6 bases). There are 12 residues in the CDR3. Trimming cost V 1 base and J 7 bases, with 7 bases left between them. CDR1 and CDR2 from the germline V gene are SEHNR and FQNEAQ (reference sequence). This CDR3 is CASSLGQDEAFF. In DNA, the CDR3 is TGTGCCAGCAGCTTAGGACAGGATGAAGCTTTCTTT. Variable domain in full (rest from reference TRBV7-9 and TRBJ1-1): DTGVSQNPRHKITKRGQNVTFRCDPISEHNRLYWYRQTLGQGPEFLTYFQNEAQLEKSRLLSDRFSAERPKGSFSTLEIQRTEQGDSAMYLCASSLGQDEAFFGQGTRLTVV.

Here the CDR3 DNA reads TGTGCCAGCAGCTTGGAAGGGGATCGGAATTCACCCCTCCACTTT. Amino acid sequence: CASSLEGDRNSPLHF. The rearrangement links TRBV5-5 to TRBJ1-6, with D possibly being TRBD1 (5 bases). The germline V gene has CDR1 SGHKS and CDR2 YYEKEE (reference sequence). The V gene lost 0 bases and the J gene lost 7 bases, with 11 bases spanning the gap. The CDR3 has 15 residues.

The V and J genes are TRBV2 and TRBJ2-1; 14 nucleotides agree with TRBD2. Per germline, CDR1 SNHLY and CDR2 FYNNEI. The length of the CDR3 is 14 residues. J lost 6 bases, V lost 11 bases, and 6 bases had no gene match. CDR3: CAGGTSGRPNEQFF. DNA of the CDR3: TGTGCCGGGGGGACTAGCGGGAGACCCAATGAGCAGTTCTTC.

The chain joins TRBV5-4 to TRBJ1-2; 7 nucleotides line up with TRBD1. Trimming cost V 4 bases and J 3 bases; bases outside gene matches: 6. Germline loops: CDR1 SGHNT, CDR2 YYREEE (reference sequence). This CDR3 has 14 residues. The CDR3 loop is CASSKGAADYGYTF. CDR3 DNA sequence: TGTGCCAGCAGCAAGGGGGCAGCTGACTATGGCTACACCTTC.

V and J are TRBV6-1 and TRBJ2-3; D unclear. Looked up from germline, CDR1 is MNHNS and CDR2 is SASEGT. Trimming removed 2 bases at V and 5 bases at J, with 5 bases between. The length of the CDR3 is 12 residues. The CDR3 DNA reads TGTGCCAGCAGTGAATCGGGAGATACGCAGTATTTT. It translates to CASSESGDTQYF.

The CDR3 region is CASSPATPGTEAFF. In nucleotides, the CDR3 is TGCGCCAGCAGTCCAGCCACACCGGGGACTGAAGCTTTCTTT. The V gene is TRBV5-1, the J gene TRBJ1-1; no clear D gene. The CDR3 loop spans 14 amino acids. Trimming stripped 5 bases from V and 5 bases from J, with 16 bases between. Germline V gene sequence: CDR1 SGHRS, CDR2 YFSETQ.

V and J are TRBV4-1 and TRBJ1-2; the D gene is possibly TRBD1 (6 bases). The CDR3 contains 15 residues. The germline CDR1 and CDR2 sequences are MGHRA and YSYEKL. V lost 0 bases and J lost 8, with 16 bases in between. The CDR3 here is CASSQDFTGTRGYTF. DNA for the CDR3: TGCGCCAGCAGCCAAGATTTCACAGGGACTAGAGGCTACACCTTC.

The chain carries TRBV5-1 and TRBJ2-7, with 7 bases matching TRBD1. There are 15 residues in the CDR3. J gave up 2 bases and V 4 bases, and 9 bases lay outside the gene matches. The V gene's germline CDR1 is SGHRS and CDR2 YFSETQ. CDR3 sequence reads: CASSPSGTDPYEQYF. The DNA of the CDR3 is TGCGCCAGCAGCCCGAGTGGGACAGACCCCTACGAGCAGTACTTC.

This chain connects TRBV28 to TRBJ2-1, with 7 bases identical to TRBD2. Germline loops: CDR1 MDHEN, CDR2 SYDVKM. This CDR3 spans 14 amino acids. Trimming at V came to 2 bases and at J to 9 bases, leaving 7 bases not matched to a gene. CDR3 in DNA: TGTGCCAGCAGTTTAGCCCGGACTAGTTCTGAGCAGTTCTTC. Amino acids: CASSLARTSSEQFF.

V usage is TRBV15 and J usage is TRBJ1-4; the D is unclear. Germline V lookup: CDR1 LNHNV, CDR2 YYDKDF (reference sequence). V was shortened by 1 base and J by 7 bases, with 7 bases between the two germline ends. CDR3 size: 13 residues. CDR3 sequence (DNA): TGTGCCACCAGCAGAGCTATTTCTGAAAAACTGTTTTTT. It codes for CATSRAISEKLFF.

This rearrangement joins TRBV27 to TRBJ1-5; a possible D gene is TRBD1 (6 bases). This CDR3 is built from 16 residues. The germline V and J ends were trimmed by 5 bases and 7 bases, with 21 bases remaining between them. Germline CDR1 is MNHEY and CDR2 is SMNVEV (reference sequence). The CDR3 DNA is TGTGCCAGCAGTCAGACCCGACAGGCGTCATGGCAGCCCCAGCATTTT. This sequence encodes CASSQTRQASWQPQHF.